What follows describes a single T cell receptor (beta chain). Its antigen is unknown. This specimen belongs to a study of OX40 agonist ivuxolimab in advanced cancers. In the study overall: Three patients, one with hepatocellular carcinoma and two with cutaneous melanoma, responded partially. The study's findings and limits: On average, a greater number of expanded clones characterised CD8+ T cells relative to CD4+.

Clones were sequenced by immunoSEQ multiplex PCR, and TCRdb holds only the in-frame ones, with some missing. This table holds some 74,000 clones, 80% to 95% found once. CDR3 length equals 17 residues. Germline CDR1 SGHTS, CDR2 YDEGEE. The V and J ends lost 0 bases and 4 bases, in that order; junction bases with no gene match: 11. Specimen: CD4+ or CD8+ T cells sorted from blood, collected in a trial of the OX40 agonist ivuxolimab. This TCR derives from an adult with an advanced solid tumor such as melanoma, head and neck, liver or kidney cancer. This chain uses TRBV5-8 with TRBJ2-5; TRBD1 matches 8 bases. CDR3 sequence reads: CASSLVRQGAMGETQYF. The CDR3 region has the DNA TGTGCCAGCAGCTTGGTTAGGCAGGGGGCTATGGGAGAGACCCAGTACTTC.